This T cell receptor (beta chain) was observed in a study of CD8 T cells in Susac syndrome. J gave up 1 base and V 1 base, and 3 bases lay outside the gene matches. Looked up from germline, CDR1 is MNHEY and CDR2 is SMNVEV (reference sequence). This CDR3 is built from 16 residues. When the RNA was reverse transcribed, random hexamers were used with an input of roughly 0.5 to 1 ug. TCRdb analysed the immunoSEQ multiplex PCR reads with MiXCR anew, one entry per CDR3 protein. The table has about 66,000 distinct CDR3 sequences, about 94% seen once. This chain joins TRBV27 and TRBJ2-7; 11 nucleotides match TRBD1. Sequencing was carried out using CD8+ T cells from PBMCs. This receptor was obtained from a human donor with multiple sclerosis. CDR3 in amino acids: CASSLWGQGGSYEQYF. The DNA for the CDR3 is TGTGCCAGCAGTTTATGGGGACAGGGGGGTTCCTACGAGCAGTACTTC.